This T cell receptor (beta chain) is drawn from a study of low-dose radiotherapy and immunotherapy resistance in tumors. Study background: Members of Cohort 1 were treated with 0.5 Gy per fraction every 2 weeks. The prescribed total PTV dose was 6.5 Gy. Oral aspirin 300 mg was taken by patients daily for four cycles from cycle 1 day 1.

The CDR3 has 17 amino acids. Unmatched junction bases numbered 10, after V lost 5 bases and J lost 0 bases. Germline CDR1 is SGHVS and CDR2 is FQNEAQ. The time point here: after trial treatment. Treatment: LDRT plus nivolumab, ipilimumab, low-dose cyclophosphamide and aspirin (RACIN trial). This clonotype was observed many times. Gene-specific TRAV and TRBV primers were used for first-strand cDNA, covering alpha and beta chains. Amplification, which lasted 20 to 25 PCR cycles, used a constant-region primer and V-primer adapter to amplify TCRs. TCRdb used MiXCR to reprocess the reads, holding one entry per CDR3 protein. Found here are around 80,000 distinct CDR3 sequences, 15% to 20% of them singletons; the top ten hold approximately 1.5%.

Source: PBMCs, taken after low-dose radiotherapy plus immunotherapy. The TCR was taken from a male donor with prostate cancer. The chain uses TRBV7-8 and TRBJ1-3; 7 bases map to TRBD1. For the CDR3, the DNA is TGTGCCAGCAGCAAGTACAGGGGCGCGAGCTCTGGAAACACCATATATTTT. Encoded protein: CASSKYRGASSGNTIYF. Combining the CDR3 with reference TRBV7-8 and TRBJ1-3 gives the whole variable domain GAGVSQSPRYKVAKRGQDVALRCDPISGHVSLFWYQQALGQGPEFLTYFQNEAQLDKSGLPSDRFFAERPEGSVSTLKIQRTQQEDSAVYLCASSKYRGASSGNTIYFGEGSWLTVV.